A selection of T cell receptor beta chains follows, all from one sample in a study of identical twins. TCRdb passed the 5' RACE reads through MiXCR, listing each CDR3 protein once. Found here are 1.5 million to 2 million distinct CDR3 sequences, roughly 35% of them singletons; the top ten hold around 0.25%. Sequencing used cord blood. Receptors were obtained from a newborn girl in good health. Both conserved end residues are part of each CDR3. The D gene is left open where the match is weak. Size is omitted from some rows. Given values are once, few, many or a class for expanded clones.

V gene	J gene	clone size	D gene	CDR3 DNA	CDR3 protein
TRBV13	TRBJ1-1	.	.	TGTGCCAGCAGCTCCGGGGACCCTAGTGGAGCTTTCTTT	CASSSGDPSGAFF
TRBV5-1	TRBJ2-1	few	TRBD2	TGCGCCAGCCGGACTAGTGAATACAATGAGCAGTTCTTC	CASRTSEYNEQFF
TRBV4-1	TRBJ2-7	.	.	TGCGCCAGCAGCCAAGATCAAGGTGACTCCTACGAGCAGTACTTC	CASSQDQGDSYEQYF
TRBV4-1	TRBJ2-1	few	.	TGCGCCAGCAGCCAAGAGGTTGGTTCCTACAATGAGCAGTTCTTC	CASSQEVGSYNEQFF
TRBV19	TRBJ2-5	.	TRBD2	TGTGCCAGTAGTATCCAGGGACTAGCGGGGAAGACCCAGTACTTC	CASSIQGLAGKTQYF
TRBV5-1	TRBJ1-4	.	.	TGCGCCAGCAGCTTGGGCATTTTTAATGAAAAACTGTTTTTT	CASSLGIFNEKLFF
TRBV20-1	TRBJ2-1	.	.	TGCAGTGCTAGCGGTCTGACGGGTACGGATGAGCAGTTCTTC	CSASGLTGTDEQFF
TRBV12-3/TRBV12-4	TRBJ2-3	.	.	TGTGCCGGAGGATGGGGCACAGATACGCAGTATTTT	CAGGWGTDTQYF
TRBV5-1	TRBJ2-4	.	.	TGCGCCAGCAAGCCGGACGACAAAAACATTCAGTACTTC	CASKPDDKNIQYF
TRBV3-1	TRBJ2-7	few	.	TGTGCCAGCAGCCGCTCATCGAGGGCCGCCTACGAGCAGTACTTC	CASSRSSRAAYEQYF
TRBV9	TRBJ2-3	many	.	TGTGCCAGCAGCGTAGGCGGACCTAGCACAGATACGCAGTATTTT	CASSVGGPSTDTQYF
TRBV10-2	TRBJ2-1	.	TRBD2	TGCGCCAGCAGTGAGTTCCGACTAGCGGGGGGGCTCAAGAGCTCCTACAATGAGCAGTTCTTC	CASSEFRLAGGLKSSYNEQFF